The 5 T cell receptor beta chains presented below share a single source sample, sequenced in a study of blood T cell repertoires in COVID-19. Method: immunoSEQ multiplex PCR; TCRdb's copy keeps in-frame clones and lacks some. The table shows roughly 250,000 clones, with 75% to 95% occurring only once. The sample taken for sequencing was PBMCs or T cells enriched from blood (not recorded which). These receptors were obtained from a young woman who had recovered from COVID-19.

V gene TRBV28 combines with J gene TRBJ1-1; D call uncertain. V lost 2 bases and J lost 9, with 13 bases in between. The germline V gene encodes CDR1 MDHEN and CDR2 SYDVKM. The CDR3 covers 13 residues. The CDR3 is CASSLQAGTKAFF. CDR3 nucleotides: TGTGCCAGCAGTTTACAGGCTGGAACAAAAGCTTTCTTT. Variable domain in full (rest from reference TRBV28 and TRBJ1-1): DVKVTQSSRYLVKRTGEKVFLECVQDMDHENMFWYRQDPGLGLRLIYFSYDVKMKEKGDIPEGYSVSREKKERFSLILESASTNQTSMYLCASSLQAGTKAFFGQGTRLTVV.

V usage is TRBV2 and J usage is TRBJ1-1, with 8 nucleotides matching TRBD1. J lost 8 bases, V lost 4 bases, and 6 bases had no gene match. This CDR3 is built from 13 residues. The germline V gene encodes CDR1 SNHLY and CDR2 FYNNEI. CDR3 loop: CASSVRGLREAFF. For the CDR3, the DNA is TGTGCCAGCAGTGTCAGGGGGCTCAGGGAAGCTTTCTTT.

CDR3 residues: CASSFSPAEADTQYF. In nucleotides, the CDR3 is TGCGCCAGCAGCTTTAGCCCCGCCGAGGCAGATACGCAGTATTTT. V is TRBV5-1 and J is TRBJ2-3; no clear D gene. V was pared by 2 bases and J by 4 bases, with 14 bases between. CDR3 length: 15 residues. The germline gives CDR1 SGHRS, CDR2 YFSETQ.

The chain recombines TRBV25-1 with TRBJ1-1; tentative D call: TRBD1 (5 bases). Germline CDR1 reads MGHDK; CDR2 reads SYGVNS. The V end lost 1 base, the J end lost 3 bases, and 12 bases lay between the germline ends. CDR3 size: 15 residues. CDR3 amino acids: CASSEWIAGHTEAFF. The CDR3, as DNA: TGTGCCAGCAGTGAATGGATTGCAGGGCACACTGAAGCTTTCTTT.

This clone showed up just once. The rearrangement uses TRBV11-2 and TRBJ2-5; TRBD2 matches at 9 bases. The junction had 3 bases not matched to a gene; V was cut back by 7 bases and J by 3 bases. The CDR3 totals 13 residues. CDR1 is SGHAT, CDR2 FQNNGV, per germline. The DNA for the CDR3 is TGTGCCAGCACGGCGGGGGGGGAAGAGACCCAGTACTTC. Protein sequence: CASTAGGEETQYF.